The clone carrying this T cell receptor beta chain has ten or more counts. What it binds is not known. The junction shows a germline mismatch at one end, possibly a read error. The sample belongs to a study of molecular identifiers for immune sequencing clone quantification. Sequencing libraries of naive CD8 cells derived from roughly 20,000 to 1,000,000 sorted cells with 10%, 30% or 50% RNA. Notes on the study in general: Barcodes shared by identical TCR molecules could lead to underestimated sizes of highly expanded clones.

One entry per CDR3 protein results from TCRdb running MiXCR on the PCR reads. Among about 65,000 distinct CDR3 sequences listed, about 17% were seen once. The sequenced sample consisted of naive CD8+ T cells from blood, with Jurkat cell RNA spiked in. Subset given: FACS-sorted CD8+CD4-CCR7+CD45RA+ naive T cells. The clonotype comes from a human donor in good health. Some libraries in this study had Jurkat cell RNA spiked in.

In DNA form, the CDR3 reads TGTGCCAGCACCTTGGGGACAGTACTCTACGAGCAGTACTTC. It codes for CASTLGTVLYEQYF. The rearrangement joins TRBV5-6 to TRBJ2-7, with TRBD1 matching over 7 bases. Germline lookup yields CDR1 SGHDT and CDR2 YYEEEE. The CDR3 runs 14 residues.